This T cell receptor beta chain stems from a study of T-cell memory formation after mild COVID-19. Background on the study: Clusters of TCRs were largely donor specific. Overall study results and limits: Researchers found some responding clones in pre-infection memory, a sign that cross-reactive memory joined. A balance of CD4 and CD8 characterized clones contracting day 15 to 85, whereas later expanders leaned CD4+. Among clones peaking at day 37 in the second wave, SARS-CoV-2 specificity remained unconfirmed.

MiXCR, applied by TCRdb to the 5' RACE reads, yields one record per CDR3 protein. Among fewer than 700,000 distinct CDR3 sequences listed, approximately 18% were seen once. As for this clonotype: What it binds is not known.

The CDR3 totals 17 residues. V lost 0 bases, J lost 7 bases, and 6 bases stayed unmatched. The V gene's germline CDR1 is ENHRY and CDR2 SYGVKD. Sequenced: PBMCs or a T cell subset sorted from them (not recorded which). This chain links TRBV10-3 with TRBJ2-1; 13 positions agree with TRBD2. The sequence derives from an adult woman who had mild COVID-19 (a few samples of this study predate the infection). Cell type and time point are not known. DNA of the CDR3: TGTGCCATCAGTGAGTCAAGGACTAGCGGGAGTTCGAATGAGCAGTTCTTC. Its translation is CAISESRTSGSSNEQFF.